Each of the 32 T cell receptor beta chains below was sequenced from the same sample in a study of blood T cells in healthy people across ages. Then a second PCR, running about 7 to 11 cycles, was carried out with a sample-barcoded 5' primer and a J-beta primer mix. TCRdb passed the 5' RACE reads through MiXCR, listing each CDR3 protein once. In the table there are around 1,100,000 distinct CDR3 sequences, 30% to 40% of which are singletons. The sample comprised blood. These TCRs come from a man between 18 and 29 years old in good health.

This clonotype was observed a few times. CDR3 DNA: TGTGCCAGCAGATCCCCGGGGGCAGATACGCAGTATTTT. It translates to CASRSPGADTQYF. The chain uses TRBV11-2 and TRBJ2-3; D possibly corresponds to TRBD2 (6 bases). The germline gives CDR1 SGHAT, CDR2 FQNNGV. The CDR3 totals 13 residues. The V end lost 6 bases, the J end lost 4 bases, and 11 bases lay between the germline ends.

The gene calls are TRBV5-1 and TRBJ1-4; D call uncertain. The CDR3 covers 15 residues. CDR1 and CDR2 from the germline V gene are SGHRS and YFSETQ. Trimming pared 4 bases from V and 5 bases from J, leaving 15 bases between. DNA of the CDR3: TGCGCCAGCAGCCGAGGGAGACGGTTGAATGAAAAACTGTTTTTT. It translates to CASSRGRRLNEKLFF.

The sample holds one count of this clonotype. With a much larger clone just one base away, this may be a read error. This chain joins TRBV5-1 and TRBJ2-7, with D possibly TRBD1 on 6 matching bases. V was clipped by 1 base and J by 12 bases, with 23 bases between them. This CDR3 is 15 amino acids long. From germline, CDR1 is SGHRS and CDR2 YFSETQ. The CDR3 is CASSLSGTQEETRYF. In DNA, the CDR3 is TGCGCCAGCAGCTTGTCCGGGACACAAGAGGAGACCCGGTACTTC.

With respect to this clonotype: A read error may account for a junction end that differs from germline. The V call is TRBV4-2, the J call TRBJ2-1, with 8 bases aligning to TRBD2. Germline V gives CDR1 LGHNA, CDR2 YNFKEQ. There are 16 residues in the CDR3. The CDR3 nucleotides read TGTGCCAGCAGCCAAGAAGCGGGGGCCTTCTGCAATGAGAAGTTCTTC. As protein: CASSQEAGAFCNEKFF.

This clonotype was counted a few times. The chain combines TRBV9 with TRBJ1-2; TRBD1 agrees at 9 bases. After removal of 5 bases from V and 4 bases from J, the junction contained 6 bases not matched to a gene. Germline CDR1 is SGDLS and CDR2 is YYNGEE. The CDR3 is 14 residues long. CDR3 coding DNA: TGTGCCAGCAGTGCCGGGACAGGGTCCTATGGCTACACCTTC. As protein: CASSAGTGSYGYTF.

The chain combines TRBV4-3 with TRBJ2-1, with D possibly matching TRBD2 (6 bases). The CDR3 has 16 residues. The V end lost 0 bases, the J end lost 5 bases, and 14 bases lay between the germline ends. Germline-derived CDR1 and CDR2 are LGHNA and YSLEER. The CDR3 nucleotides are TGCGCCAGCAGCCAAGACCCGCGGGATTACGACAATGAGCAGTTCTTC. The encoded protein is CASSQDPRDYDNEQFF.

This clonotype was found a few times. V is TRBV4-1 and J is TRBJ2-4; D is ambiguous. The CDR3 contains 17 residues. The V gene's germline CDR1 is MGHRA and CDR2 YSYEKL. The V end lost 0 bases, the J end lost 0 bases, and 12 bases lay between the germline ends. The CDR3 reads CASSQEGPRLAKNIQYF. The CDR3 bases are TGCGCCAGCAGCCAAGAAGGTCCCAGACTAGCCAAAAACATTCAGTACTTC.

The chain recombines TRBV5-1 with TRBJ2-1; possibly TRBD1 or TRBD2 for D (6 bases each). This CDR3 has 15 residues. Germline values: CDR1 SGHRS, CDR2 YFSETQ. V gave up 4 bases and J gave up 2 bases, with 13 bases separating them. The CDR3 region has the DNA TGCGCCAGCAGCCCCACGGGGGCCCCCTACAATGAGCAGTTCTTC. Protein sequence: CASSPTGAPYNEQFF.

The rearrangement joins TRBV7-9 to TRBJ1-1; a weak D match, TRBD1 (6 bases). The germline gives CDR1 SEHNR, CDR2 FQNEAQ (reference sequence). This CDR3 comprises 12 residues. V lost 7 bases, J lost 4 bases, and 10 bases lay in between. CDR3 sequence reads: CASTTGATEAFF. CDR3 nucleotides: TGTGCCAGCACCACGGGGGCCACTGAAGCTTTCTTT.

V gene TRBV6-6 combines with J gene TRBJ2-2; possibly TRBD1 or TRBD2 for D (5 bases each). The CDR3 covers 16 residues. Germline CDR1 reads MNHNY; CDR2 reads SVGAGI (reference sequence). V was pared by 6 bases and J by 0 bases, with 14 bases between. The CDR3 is CASSQLGPSNTGELFF. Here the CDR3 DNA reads TGTGCCAGCAGCCAACTGGGACCGTCGAACACCGGGGAGCTGTTTTTT.

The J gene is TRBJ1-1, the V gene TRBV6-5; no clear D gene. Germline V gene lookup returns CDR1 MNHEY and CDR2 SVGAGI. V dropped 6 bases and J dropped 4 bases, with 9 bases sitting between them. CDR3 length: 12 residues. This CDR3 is CASRSFTTEAFF. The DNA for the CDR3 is TGTGCCAGCAGATCCTTCACCACTGAAGCTTTCTTT.

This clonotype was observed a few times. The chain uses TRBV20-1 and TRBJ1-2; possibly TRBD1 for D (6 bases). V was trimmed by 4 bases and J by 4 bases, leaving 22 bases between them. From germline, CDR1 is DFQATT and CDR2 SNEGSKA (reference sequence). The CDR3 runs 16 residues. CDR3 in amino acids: CSATSPQSTGPYGYTF. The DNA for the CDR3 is TGCAGTGCTACTTCACCCCAGTCGACAGGCCCCTATGGCTACACCTTC.

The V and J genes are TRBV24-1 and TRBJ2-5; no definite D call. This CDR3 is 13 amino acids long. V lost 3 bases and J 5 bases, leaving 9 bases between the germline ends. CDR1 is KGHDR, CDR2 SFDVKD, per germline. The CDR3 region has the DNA TGTGCCACCAGTGATAGTCTTCGGGAGACCCAGTACTTC. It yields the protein CATSDSLRETQYF.

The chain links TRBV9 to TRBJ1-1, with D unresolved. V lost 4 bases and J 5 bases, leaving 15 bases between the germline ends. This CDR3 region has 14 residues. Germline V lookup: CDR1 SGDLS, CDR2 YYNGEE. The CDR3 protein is CASSPQDGETEAFF. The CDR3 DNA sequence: TGTGCCAGCAGCCCCCAAGACGGGGAAACTGAAGCTTTCTTT.

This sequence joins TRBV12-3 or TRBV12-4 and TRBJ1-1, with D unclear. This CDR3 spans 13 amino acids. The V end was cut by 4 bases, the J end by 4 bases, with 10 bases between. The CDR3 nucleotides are TGTGCCAGCAGTTCTGCACCCGTCACTGAAGCTTTCTTT. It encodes CASSSAPVTEAFF.

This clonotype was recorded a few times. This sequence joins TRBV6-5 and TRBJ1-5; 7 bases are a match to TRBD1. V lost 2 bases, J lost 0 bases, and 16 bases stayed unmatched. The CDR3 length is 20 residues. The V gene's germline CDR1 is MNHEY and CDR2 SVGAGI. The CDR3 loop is CASSYPGGGGLTYSNQPQHF. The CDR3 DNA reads TGTGCCAGCAGTTACCCAGGAGGGGGCGGCCTCACTTATAGCAATCAGCCCCAGCATTTT.

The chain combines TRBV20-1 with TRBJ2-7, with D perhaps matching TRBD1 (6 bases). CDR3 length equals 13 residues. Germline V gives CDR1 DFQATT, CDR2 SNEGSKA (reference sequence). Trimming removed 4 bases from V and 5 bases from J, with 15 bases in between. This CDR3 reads CSATETGPHEQYF. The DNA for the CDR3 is TGCAGTGCTACTGAAACAGGGCCCCACGAGCAGTACTTC.

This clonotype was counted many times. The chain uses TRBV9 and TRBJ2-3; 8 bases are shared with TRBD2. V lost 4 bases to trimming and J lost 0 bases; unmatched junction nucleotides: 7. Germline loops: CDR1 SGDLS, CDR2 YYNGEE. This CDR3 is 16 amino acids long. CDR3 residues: CASSPTGTRSTDTQYF. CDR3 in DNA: TGTGCCAGCAGCCCCACCGGGACTAGAAGCACAGATACGCAGTATTTT.

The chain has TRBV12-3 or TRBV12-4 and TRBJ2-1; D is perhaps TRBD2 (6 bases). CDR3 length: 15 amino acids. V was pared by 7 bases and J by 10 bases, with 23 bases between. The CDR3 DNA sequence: TGTGCCAGCACCGACTGGCGGAGGGGCTCCTACGAGCAGTTCTTC. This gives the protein CASTDWRRGSYEQFF.

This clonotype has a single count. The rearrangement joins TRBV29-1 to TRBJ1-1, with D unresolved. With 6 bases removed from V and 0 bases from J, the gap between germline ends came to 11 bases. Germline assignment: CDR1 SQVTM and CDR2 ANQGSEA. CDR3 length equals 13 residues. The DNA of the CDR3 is TGCAGCGTGGAGGCGGCTTTGAACACTGAAGCTTTCTTT. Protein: CSVEAALNTEAFF.

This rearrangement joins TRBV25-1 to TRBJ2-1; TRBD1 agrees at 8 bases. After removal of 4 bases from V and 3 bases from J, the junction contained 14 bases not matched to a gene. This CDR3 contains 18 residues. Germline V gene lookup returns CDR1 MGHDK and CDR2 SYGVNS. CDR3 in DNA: TGTGCCAGCAGTGGTCAAGGACAGGGTGTTGGGTTCTACAATGAGCAGTTCTTC. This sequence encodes CASSGQGQGVGFYNEQFF.

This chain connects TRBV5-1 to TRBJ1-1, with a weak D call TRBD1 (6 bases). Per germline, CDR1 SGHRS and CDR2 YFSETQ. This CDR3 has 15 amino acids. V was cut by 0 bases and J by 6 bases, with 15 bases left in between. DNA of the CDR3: TGCGCCAGCAGCTTGGAGGGACACCAACTCGCTGAAGCTTTCTTT. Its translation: CASSLEGHQLAEAFF.

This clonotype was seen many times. The CDR3 bases are TGTGCCAGCGGAGGACAGGGGCTCCATGGCTACACCTTC. Its translation: CASGGQGLHGYTF. The chain joins TRBV9 to TRBJ1-2; TRBD1 aligns across 9 bases. The V gene's germline CDR1 is SGDLS and CDR2 YYNGEE. V was pared by 7 bases and J by 6 bases, with 7 bases of the junction left unmatched. This CDR3 spans 13 amino acids.

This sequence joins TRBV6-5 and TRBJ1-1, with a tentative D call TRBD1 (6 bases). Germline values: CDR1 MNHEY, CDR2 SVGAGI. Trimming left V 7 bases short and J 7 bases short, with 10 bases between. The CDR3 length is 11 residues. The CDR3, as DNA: TGTGCCAGCACCCAGGGGTTTGAAGCTTTCTTT. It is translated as CASTQGFEAFF.

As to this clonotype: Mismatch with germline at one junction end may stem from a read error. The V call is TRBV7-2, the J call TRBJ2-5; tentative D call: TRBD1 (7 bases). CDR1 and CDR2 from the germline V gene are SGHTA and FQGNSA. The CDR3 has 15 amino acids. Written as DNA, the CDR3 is TGTGCCAGTAGCTTAGCGGCGGGACAGTACAATGAGCAGTACTTC. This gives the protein CASSLAAGQYNEQYF.

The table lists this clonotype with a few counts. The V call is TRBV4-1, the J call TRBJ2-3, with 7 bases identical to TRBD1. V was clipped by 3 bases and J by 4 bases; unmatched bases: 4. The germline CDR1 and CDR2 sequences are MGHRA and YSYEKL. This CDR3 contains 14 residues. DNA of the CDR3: TGCGCCAGCAGCCAGGCTGACAGGGCAGATACGCAGTATTTT. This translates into CASSQADRADTQYF.

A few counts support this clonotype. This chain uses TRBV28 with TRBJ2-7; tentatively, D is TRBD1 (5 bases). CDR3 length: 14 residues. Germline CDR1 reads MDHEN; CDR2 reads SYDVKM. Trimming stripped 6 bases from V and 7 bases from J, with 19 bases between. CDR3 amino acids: CASSPGWGLSEQYF. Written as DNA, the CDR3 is TGTGCCAGCAGCCCAGGGTGGGGATTGAGTGAGCAGTACTTC.

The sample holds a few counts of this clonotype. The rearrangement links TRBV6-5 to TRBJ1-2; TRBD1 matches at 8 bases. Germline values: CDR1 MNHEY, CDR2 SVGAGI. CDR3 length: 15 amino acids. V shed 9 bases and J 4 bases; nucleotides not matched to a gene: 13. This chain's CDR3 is CASLSRGLNSYGYTF. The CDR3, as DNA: TGTGCCAGTCTTTCCAGGGGGCTAAACAGCTATGGCTACACCTTC.

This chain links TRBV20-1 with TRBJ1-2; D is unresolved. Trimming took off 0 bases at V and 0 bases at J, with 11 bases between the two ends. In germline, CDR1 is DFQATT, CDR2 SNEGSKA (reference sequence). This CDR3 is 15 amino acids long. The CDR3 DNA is TGCAGTGCTAGAGAGGGCAGGCTAGCTAACTATGGCTACACCTTC. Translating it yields CSAREGRLANYGYTF.

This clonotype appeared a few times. The CDR3 reads CAISTGTGTTEAFF. CDR3 nucleotides: TGTGCCATCAGTACCGGGACAGGGACCACTGAAGCTTTCTTT. The chain couples TRBV10-3 to TRBJ1-1; 9 bases map to TRBD1. This CDR3 is 14 amino acids long. Germline V gene lookup returns CDR1 ENHRY and CDR2 SYGVKD. V was pared by 5 bases and J by 4 bases, with 5 bases of the junction left unmatched.

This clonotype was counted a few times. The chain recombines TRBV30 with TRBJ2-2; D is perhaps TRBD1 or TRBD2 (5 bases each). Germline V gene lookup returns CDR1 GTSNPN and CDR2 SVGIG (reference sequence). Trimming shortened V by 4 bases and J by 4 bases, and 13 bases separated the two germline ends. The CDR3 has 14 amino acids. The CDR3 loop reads CAWNLGGSTGELFF. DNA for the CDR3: TGTGCCTGGAACCTTGGGGGATCCACCGGGGAGCTGTTTTTT.

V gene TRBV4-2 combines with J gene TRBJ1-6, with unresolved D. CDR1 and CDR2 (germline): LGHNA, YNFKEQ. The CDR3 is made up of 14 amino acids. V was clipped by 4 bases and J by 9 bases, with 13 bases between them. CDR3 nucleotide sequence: TGTGCCAGCAGCCTCGGAGTAGAGAGTTCACCCCTCCACTTT. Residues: CASSLGVESSPLHF.